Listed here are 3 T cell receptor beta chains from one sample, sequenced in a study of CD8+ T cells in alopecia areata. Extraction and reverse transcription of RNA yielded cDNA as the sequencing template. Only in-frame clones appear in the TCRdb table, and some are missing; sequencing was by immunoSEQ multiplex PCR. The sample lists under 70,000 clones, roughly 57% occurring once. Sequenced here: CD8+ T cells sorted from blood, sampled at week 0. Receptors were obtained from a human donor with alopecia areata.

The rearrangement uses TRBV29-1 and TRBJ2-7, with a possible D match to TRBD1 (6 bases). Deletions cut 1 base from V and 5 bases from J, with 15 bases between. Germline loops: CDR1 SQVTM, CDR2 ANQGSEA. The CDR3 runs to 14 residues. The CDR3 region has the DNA TGCAGCGTTGAAGCAGGGGCCCCCTCGGACGAGCAGTACTTC. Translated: CSVEAGAPSDEQYF.

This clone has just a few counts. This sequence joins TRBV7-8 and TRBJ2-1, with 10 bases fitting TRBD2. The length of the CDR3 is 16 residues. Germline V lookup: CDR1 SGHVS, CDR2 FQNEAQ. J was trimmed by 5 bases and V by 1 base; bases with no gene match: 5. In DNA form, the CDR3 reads TGTGCCAGCAGCTTAGGTCGGCTAGCGGGAGACAATGAGCAGTTCTTC. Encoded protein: CASSLGRLAGDNEQFF. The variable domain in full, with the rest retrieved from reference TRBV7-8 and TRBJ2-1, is GAGVSQSPRYKVAKRGQDVALRCDPISGHVSLFWYQQALGQGPEFLTYFQNEAQLDKSGLPSDRFFAERPEGSVSTLKIQRTQQEDSAVYLCASSLGRLAGDNEQFFGPGTRLTVL.

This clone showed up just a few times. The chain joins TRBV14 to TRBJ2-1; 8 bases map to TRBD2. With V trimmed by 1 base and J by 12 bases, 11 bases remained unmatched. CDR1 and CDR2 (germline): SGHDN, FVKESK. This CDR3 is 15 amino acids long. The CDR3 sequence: CASSQGTSLSFGQFF. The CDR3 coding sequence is TGTGCCAGCAGCCAAGGGACTAGCCTCTCTTTCGGGCAGTTCTTC.